Following are 27 T cell receptor beta chains from one sample sequenced in a study of blood T cell repertoires in COVID-19. Using immunoSEQ multiplex PCR, the repertoire was profiled, and TCRdb retains in-frame clones only, with some absent. The repertoire holds 200,000 to 300,000 clones, with roughly 85% as singletons. The sample taken for sequencing was PBMCs or T cells enriched from blood (not recorded which). These receptors were collected from a woman aged 35 to 49 who had been exposed to COVID-19.

The V gene is TRBV27, the J gene TRBJ1-1, with unresolved D. V lost 2 bases and J lost 3, with 10 bases in between. The germline CDR1 and CDR2 sequences are MNHEY and SMNVEV (reference sequence). CDR3 length: 14 residues. The CDR3 DNA reads as TGTGCCAGCAGTTTACTTTACGAGGACACTGAAGCTTTCTTT. Translating it yields CASSLLYEDTEAFF.

The chain employs TRBV7-6 and TRBJ1-1, with 10 bases aligning to TRBD1. The length of the CDR3 is 15 residues. CDR1 SGHVS and CDR2 FNYEAQ come from the germline V gene. The V segment lost 3 bases and the J segment 5 bases; nucleotides outside the gene matches: 6. The CDR3 DNA reads as TGTGCCAGCAGCTTCGGGACAGGGGTGTTGACTGAAGCTTTCTTT. Protein product: CASSFGTGVLTEAFF.

This chain connects TRBV9 to TRBJ1-2; D might be TRBD1 (6 bases). This CDR3 contains 14 residues. The V end lost 3 bases, the J end lost 7 bases, and 16 bases lay between the germline ends. Germline V CDR1 and CDR2: SGDLS, YYNGEE. In nucleotides, the CDR3 is TGTGCCAGCAGCGCCCAACAGGGATCAAGTGGCTACACCTTC. Its translation is CASSAQQGSSGYTF.

This clone was observed a single time. The rearrangement joins TRBV19 to TRBJ2-6; 7 bases are shared with TRBD1. V trimming: 4 bases; J trimming: 0 bases; junction bases outside the gene matches: 15. The CDR3 consists of 20 residues. Per germline, CDR1 LNHDA and CDR2 SQIVND (reference sequence). Here the CDR3 reads CASSTAPDRVLLSGANVLTF. The CDR3 nucleotides read TGTGCCAGTAGTACCGCCCCCGACAGGGTCTTACTCTCTGGGGCCAACGTCCTGACTTTC.

The chain carries TRBV5-1 and TRBJ2-1, with 7 bases aligning to TRBD1. Germline CDR1 reads SGHRS; CDR2 reads YFSETQ. With 3 bases clipped from V and 5 bases from J, the junction kept 5 bases outside the gene matches. The CDR3 sequence is 14 residues long. The CDR3 spells CASSSPTGNNEQFF. DNA for the CDR3: TGCGCCAGCAGCTCCCCGACAGGGAACAATGAGCAGTTCTTC.

The genes are TRBV7-2 and TRBJ1-4; D gene ambiguous. The CDR3 is 14 amino acids. CDR1 and CDR2 from the germline V gene are SGHTA and FQGNSA. Trimming shortened V by 5 bases and J by 8 bases, and 15 bases separated the two germline ends. This CDR3 is CASSRGPGGEKLFF. Written as DNA, the CDR3 is TGTGCCAGCAGCCGTGGGCCCGGTGGGGAAAAACTGTTTTTT.

This clone was seen a handful of times. In DNA form, the CDR3 reads TGTGCCAGCAGCCCGACAGTAAATAGCAATCAGCCCCAGCATTTT. This encodes CASSPTVNSNQPQHF. The chain recombines TRBV7-2 with TRBJ1-5; D perhaps matches TRBD1 (5 bases). The V gene's germline CDR1 is SGHTA and CDR2 FQGNSA. The CDR3 spans 15 residues. V was cut by 5 bases and J by 0 bases, with 11 bases left in between.

The chain recombines TRBV27 with TRBJ2-6; 12 nucleotides line up with TRBD1. Losses at the gene ends were 6 bases for V and 3 bases for J; bases not matched to a gene: 12. This CDR3 is built from 19 residues. Germline-derived CDR1 and CDR2 are MNHEY and SMNVEV (reference sequence). This chain's CDR3 is CASSSPRDRGRGGANVLTF. CDR3 sequence (DNA): TGTGCCAGCAGCTCCCCCCGGGACAGGGGGCGAGGTGGGGCCAACGTCCTGACTTTC.

This clone has just one count. The V gene is TRBV3-1 (or the pseudogene TRBV3-2), the J gene TRBJ2-5, with 11 bases matching TRBD2. This CDR3 has 16 residues. Germline V lookup: CDR1 LGHDT, CDR2 YNNKEL (reference sequence). J lost 3 bases, V lost 4 bases, and 7 bases had no gene match. CDR3 loop: CASSLSGLADEETQYF. CDR3 sequence (DNA): TGTGCCAGCAGCCTTTCGGGACTAGCGGACGAAGAGACCCAGTACTTC.

Notes on this clone: The sample has other DNA sequences that encode this CDR3 too. This chain joins TRBV15 and TRBJ1-2, with D maybe TRBD1 (5 bases). This CDR3 has 14 residues. V lost 0 bases to trimming and J lost 5 bases, with 10 bases between them. Germline V gene data show CDR1 as LNHNV and CDR2 as YYDKDF (reference sequence). The CDR3 nucleotides read TGTGCCACCAGCAGAGATAGGGGCGATTATGGCTACACCTTC. Its translation is CATSRDRGDYGYTF.

CDR3 sequence (DNA): TGTGCCAGCAGCTTAAAGTCCCGGACAGGGGGTCCTGAAGCTTTCTTT. It is translated as CASSLKSRTGGPEAFF. The chain employs TRBV7-2 and TRBJ1-1, with 10 bases identical to TRBD1. Looked up from germline, CDR1 is SGHTA and CDR2 is FQGNSA. The CDR3 length is 16 residues. Germline trimming cut 2 bases from V and 6 bases from J; bases unmatched to any gene: 9. Full variable domain (remainder filled in from reference TRBV7-2 and TRBJ1-1): GAGVSQSPSNKVTEKGKDVELRCDPISGHTALYWYRQSLGQGLEFLIYFQGNSAPDKSGLPSDRFSAERTGGSVSTLTIQRTQQEDSAVYLCASSLKSRTGGPEAFFGQGTRLTVV.

V and J are TRBV7-9 and TRBJ2-1; perhaps TRBD2 as D (5 bases). The germline V gene encodes CDR1 SEHNR and CDR2 FQNEAQ (reference sequence). The CDR3 runs 14 residues. Trimming removed 5 bases from V and 10 bases from J, with 18 bases in between. CDR3 nucleotide sequence: TGTGCCAGCAGCATGGCGGGCCTAGGAGCCGAGCAGTTCTTC. It yields the protein CASSMAGLGAEQFF.

This chain links TRBV7-9 with TRBJ2-7; TRBD2 matches 7 bases. With 5 bases clipped from V and 5 bases from J, the junction kept 9 bases outside the gene matches. The CDR3 has 14 amino acids. In germline, CDR1 is SEHNR, CDR2 FQNEAQ (reference sequence). CDR3 DNA: TGTGCCAGCAGCCCCCCGTCGGGGGGACACGAGCAGTACTTC. Protein: CASSPPSGGHEQYF.

The chain links TRBV9 to TRBJ2-7; D remains unclear. V was trimmed by 0 bases and J by 0 bases, leaving 7 bases between them. CDR3 length: 14 amino acids. The germline V gene encodes CDR1 SGDLS and CDR2 YYNGEE. The DNA of the CDR3 is TGTGCCAGCAGCGTAGCGTCGTACTCCTACGAGCAGTACTTC. Protein product: CASSVASYSYEQYF.

This clone occurred a few times. CDR3 sequence reads: CASSNQINTEAFF. CDR3 DNA: TGTGCCAGCAGCAATCAGATAAACACTGAAGCTTTCTTT. The rearrangement joins TRBV3-1 (or the pseudogene TRBV3-2) to TRBJ1-1; D uncertain. V lost 5 bases, J lost 2 bases, and 9 bases lay in between. Per the germline V gene, CDR1 is LGHDT and CDR2 is YNNKEL (reference sequence). The CDR3 is 13 amino acids.

This clone is a singleton in its sample. The rearrangement uses TRBV11-2 and TRBJ2-1, with a tentative D call TRBD1 (5 bases). The CDR3 is made up of 16 amino acids. Trimming removed 5 bases at V and 4 bases at J, with 18 bases between. Per the germline V gene, CDR1 is SGHAT and CDR2 is FQNNGV. The CDR3, as DNA: TGTGCCAGCAGCCCCATCCAGGGCGCAGGTTACAATGAGCAGTTCTTC. It encodes CASSPIQGAGYNEQFF.

CDR3 sequence reads: CATSRAEPNTEAFF. DNA of the CDR3: TGTGCCACCAGCAGGGCAGAACCCAACACTGAAGCTTTCTTT. This chain uses TRBV15 with TRBJ1-1; D gene uncertain. The CDR3 is 14 amino acids. Germline values: CDR1 LNHNV, CDR2 YYDKDF (reference sequence). Trimming removed 3 bases at V and 2 bases at J, with 10 bases between.

This chain joins TRBV19 and TRBJ2-7, with 8 positions matching TRBD2. V shed 5 bases and J 0 bases; nucleotides not matched to a gene: 3. The CDR3 loop spans 14 amino acids. CDR1 and CDR2 (germline): LNHDA, SQIVND (reference sequence). The CDR3 loop reads CASSPGTSSYEQYF. CDR3 coding DNA: TGTGCCAGTAGTCCCGGGACTAGCTCCTACGAGCAGTACTTC.

This clone was observed a handful of times. J is TRBJ1-1 and V is TRBV19, with D maybe TRBD1 (6 bases). Germline V gene lookup returns CDR1 LNHDA and CDR2 SQIVND (reference sequence). This CDR3 spans 14 amino acids. The ends were cut back, 5 bases at V and 6 bases at J, with 16 bases in the middle. DNA of the CDR3: TGTGCCAGTAGTCCACGACAGGTCCGACCTGAAGCTTTCTTT. Translation: CASSPRQVRPEAFF.

This sequence joins TRBV19 and TRBJ1-5; 7 bases align to TRBD1. The CDR3 has 16 residues. Unmatched junction bases numbered 11, after V lost 5 bases and J lost 4 bases. Germline assignment: CDR1 LNHDA and CDR2 SQIVND (reference sequence). CDR3 in amino acids: CASSSPGQDPNQPQHF. The CDR3, as DNA: TGTGCCAGTAGTTCCCCCGGACAGGATCCTAATCAGCCCCAGCATTTT.

The rearrangement uses TRBV7-9 and TRBJ1-1, with 10 nucleotides matching TRBD1. Germline assignment: CDR1 SEHNR and CDR2 FQNEAQ (reference sequence). The CDR3 extends over 15 amino acids. V dropped 5 bases and J dropped 2; count of bases not matched to a gene: 5. The CDR3 DNA is TGTGCCAGCAGCCCCAGACAGGGGGCCAACACTGAAGCTTTCTTT. Encoded protein: CASSPRQGANTEAFF.

The chain uses TRBV7-6 and TRBJ1-2; D possibly corresponds to TRBD1 (6 bases). With 2 bases removed from V and 6 bases from J, the gap between germline ends came to 16 bases. CDR1 is SGHVS, CDR2 FNYEAQ, per germline. The CDR3 contains 15 residues. The CDR3 loop reads CASSLNPGVDDGYTF. CDR3 in DNA: TGTGCCAGCAGCTTAAATCCAGGGGTTGACGATGGCTACACCTTC. Complete variable domain (other parts from reference TRBV7-6 and TRBJ1-2): GAGVSQSPRYKVTKRGQDVALRCDPISGHVSLYWYRQALGQGPEFLTYFNYEAQQDKSGLPNDRFSAERPEGSISTLTIQRTEQRDSAMYRCASSLNPGVDDGYTFGSGTRLTVV.

The chain links TRBV7-2 to TRBJ2-5; 11 nucleotides align to TRBD1. This CDR3 has 16 amino acids. CDR1 and CDR2 from the germline V gene are SGHTA and FQGNSA. V shed 4 bases and J 5 bases; nucleotides not matched to a gene: 9. The CDR3 sequence is CASSSRDRGERETQYF. CDR3 bases: TGTGCCAGCAGCTCCCGGGACAGGGGGGAGAGGGAGACCCAGTACTTC.

For the CDR3, the DNA is TGCAGCGTTGACAGCGGGGGGGCCGGCGATACGCAGTATTTT. Protein sequence: CSVDSGGAGDTQYF. The chain carries TRBV29-1 and TRBJ2-3, with 10 bases matching TRBD2. The CDR3 is 14 residues long. The trim removed 3 bases at V and 6 bases at J, leaving 6 bases unmatched. Germline V gene sequence: CDR1 SQVTM, CDR2 ANQGSEA.

The chain uses TRBV19 and TRBJ1-1; D might be TRBD1 (6 bases). From germline, CDR1 is LNHDA and CDR2 SQIVND (reference sequence). Trimming removed 6 bases at V and 3 bases at J, with 14 bases between. This CDR3 spans 14 amino acids. CDR3 coding DNA: TGTGCCAGTAGGGTGATAGGGGGGGACACTGAAGCTTTCTTT. This translates into CASRVIGGDTEAFF.

This chain connects TRBV7-6 to TRBJ2-7; 10 bases match TRBD1. The V gene's germline CDR1 is SGHVS and CDR2 FNYEAQ. The CDR3 has 15 amino acids. With V trimmed by 5 bases and J by 2 bases, 6 bases remained unmatched. CDR3 nucleotides: TGTGCCAGCAGCCCCAGGACAGGGGGTCCCTACGAGCAGTACTTC. This translates into CASSPRTGGPYEQYF.

The gene calls are TRBV4-2 and TRBJ1-1, with D perhaps matching TRBD1 (5 bases). CDR1 and CDR2 from the germline V gene are LGHNA and YNFKEQ. Trimming took off 0 bases at V and 0 bases at J, with 8 bases between the two ends. The CDR3 spans 15 residues. The CDR3 sequence is CASSQEIGVNTEAFF. The DNA for the CDR3 is TGTGCCAGCAGCCAAGAAATAGGGGTGAACACTGAAGCTTTCTTT.